This T cell receptor (beta chain) was sequenced during a study of T cells in Graves' hyperthyroidism and ophthalmopathy. This clonotype was counted at least ten times. What it recognizes is unknown. Findings of the study overall: Stable hyperthyroidism was told apart from ophthalmopathy by a model built on 13 V-J features.

Researchers amplified the TCR beta CDR3 regions from RNA transcripts. Using the HTBI primer set, a first-round RT-PCR was run on the TCR CDR3. TCRdb fed the multiplex PCR reads into MiXCR, producing one record per CDR3 protein. Among around 700,000 distinct CDR3 sequences listed, roughly a third were seen once. Input material: blood. The receptor was isolated from a woman between 35 and 50 years old with Graves' hyperthyroidism.

The CDR3 here is CAISSGPGREQYF. The CDR3 DNA reads as TGTGCCATCAGCTCCGGACCTGGGAGGGAGCAGTACTTC. The rearrangement joins TRBV10-3 to TRBJ2-7, with D possibly matching TRBD2 (6 bases). This CDR3 has 13 residues. V lost 6 bases to trimming and J lost 7 bases, with 16 bases between them. Per germline, CDR1 ENHRY and CDR2 SYGVKD.